This T cell receptor (beta chain) was recovered during a study of cytomegalovirus exposure and HLA in healthy donors. The overall study: It was reported in a later analysis that the 120 or so validation repertoires used the same platform as the roughly 700 first-cohort repertoires. Study results and caveats: Investigators reported 150 to 200 TCR beta chains as tied to cytomegalovirus.

Unmatched junction bases numbered 8, after V lost 2 bases and J lost 6 bases. This CDR3 has 14 amino acids. Germline V lookup: CDR1 SGHNT, CDR2 YYREEE (reference sequence). A remark on this clone: What it binds is not known.

Profiled with immunoSEQ multiplex PCR; TCRdb holds only in-frame clones, not every one. In the table there are 250,000 to 400,000 clones, roughly 88% of which are singletons. V and J are TRBV5-4 and TRBJ2-7, with TRBD1 matching over 7 bases. The sequence was obtained from a man aged 25-45 years in good health and CMV-seronegative. Sequenced input: PBMCs. The CDR3 region has the DNA TGTGCCAGCAGCTTATTACAGGGGTCGCGCGAGCAGTACTTC. Protein sequence: CASSLLQGSREQYF.